What follows are 7 T cell receptor beta chains derived from one specimen sequenced in a study of control samples from healthy donors and cancer patients. Assay used: immunoSEQ multiplex PCR; TCRdb lists only in-frame clones, some missing. The data contain about 190,000 clones, roughly nine tenths of them seen just once; the ten biggest clones take up approximately 1.8%. The sequenced sample consisted of blood. These receptors originate from a young man in good health.

The chain combines TRBV7-8 with TRBJ1-6; possibly TRBD1 for D (5 bases). Trimming took 5 bases from V and 1 from J, leaving 12 bases between them. Per the germline V gene, CDR1 is SGHVS and CDR2 is FQNEAQ. This CDR3 is built from 16 residues. The CDR3 nucleotides are TGTGCCAGCAGCCACGGGACCTCATCCTATAATTCACCCCTCCACTTT. Protein product: CASSHGTSSYNSPLHF.

CDR3: CASSGGANTEAFF. Written as DNA, the CDR3 is TGTGCCAGCAGCGGGGGTGCCAACACTGAAGCTTTCTTT. The chain links TRBV25-1 to TRBJ1-1; perhaps TRBD1 as D (5 bases). The ends were cut back, 6 bases at V and 2 bases at J, with 10 bases in the middle. CDR1 and CDR2 (germline): MGHDK, SYGVNS. The CDR3 covers 13 residues.

The chain combines TRBV11-2 with TRBJ2-3, with D tentatively TRBD2 (6 bases). The germline V gene encodes CDR1 SGHAT and CDR2 FQNNGV. CDR3 length: 13 amino acids. The ends were cut back, 7 bases at V and 12 bases at J, with 20 bases in the middle. The CDR3 protein is CASTEAGGAAQYF. The CDR3 DNA follows: TGTGCCAGCACCGAAGCCGGCGGGGCTGCTCAGTATTTT.

This chain links TRBV4-1 with TRBJ1-5; 7 bases are a match to TRBD1. The CDR3 length is 16 residues. Trimming took 4 bases from V and 4 from J; bases not matched to a gene: 10. The germline V gene encodes CDR1 MGHRA and CDR2 YSYEKL. CDR3 DNA sequence: TGCGCCAGCAGCCCTAGAGCCGGGACAGTAAATCAGCCCCAGCATTTT. Protein product: CASSPRAGTVNQPQHF.

The gene calls are TRBV19 and TRBJ1-1; unclear D gene. The CDR3 covers 14 residues. V gave up 5 bases and J gave up 2 bases, with 12 bases separating them. CDR1 is LNHDA and CDR2 is SQIVND in the germline V gene (reference sequence). CDR3 amino acids: CASSGRRENTEAFF. The CDR3 coding sequence is TGTGCCAGTAGTGGACGGAGGGAAAACACTGAAGCTTTCTTT.

This clone was found a few times. Mismatch with germline at one junction end may stem from a read error. The CDR3 DNA reads as TGTGCCAGCAGCGAAGGGGGAAGTCTCGACACTGAAGCTTTCTTT. Translation gives CASSEGGSLDTEAFF. The V and J genes are TRBV2 and TRBJ1-1; possibly TRBD1 for D (6 bases). Germline loops: CDR1 SNHLY, CDR2 FYNNEI. The CDR3 contains 15 residues.

This clone is a singleton in its sample. V and J are TRBV9 and TRBJ2-7; 8 bases are shared with TRBD2. Per germline, CDR1 SGDLS and CDR2 YYNGEE. V shed 0 bases, J shed 3 bases, and the junction held 2 bases outside the gene matches. The CDR3 spans 14 residues. This CDR3 is CASSVGGGFYEQYF. In DNA, the CDR3 is TGTGCCAGCAGCGTAGGCGGGGGGTTCTACGAGCAGTACTTC. The full variable domain, rest sourced from reference TRBV9 and TRBJ2-7, is DSGVTQTPKHLITATGQRVTLRCSPRSGDLSVYWYQQSLDQGLQFLIQYYNGEERAKGNILERFSAQQFPDLHSELNLSSLELGDSALYFCASSVGGGFYEQYFGPGTRLTVT.